This TCR beta chain originates from a study of T cell changes during pregnancy in multiple sclerosis. Using immunoSEQ multiplex PCR, the repertoire was profiled, and TCRdb retains in-frame clones only, with some absent. Seen here are fewer than 25,000 clones, about 90% observed once, and the top ten hold 0.67%. The material sequenced was CD4+ T cells from peripheral blood mononuclear cells, taken in the third trimester of pregnancy. The TCR comes from a female donor in good health, enrolled as a control in a pregnancy study.

Here the CDR3 reads CASSPTGGSYEQYF. The CDR3 nucleotides are TGTGCCAGCAGCCCGACAGGGGGAAGCTACGAGCAGTACTTC. This chain uses TRBV11-1 with TRBJ2-5, with TRBD1 matching over 9 bases. The J call is doubtful: the DNA matches TRBJ2-7 better. CDR1 is SGHAT and CDR2 is FQDESV in the germline V gene (reference sequence). This CDR3 is 14 amino acids long.